Below are 22 T cell receptor beta chains sequenced from a single sample in a study of CD8+ T cells in alopecia areata. Following extraction, RNA underwent reverse transcription to cDNA, which served as the sequencing template. The repertoire was sequenced with immunoSEQ multiplex PCR; TCRdb's copy has only in-frame clones and lacks some. The data contain roughly 250,000 clones, about two thirds of them singletons. The starting material was CD4+ T cells sorted from blood, obtained at week 0. Receptors originate from a human donor with alopecia areata.

V is TRBV30 and J is TRBJ1-2, with D unclear. CDR1 and CDR2 from the germline V gene are GTSNPN and SVGIG (reference sequence). The CDR3 extends over 11 amino acids. The CDR3 protein is CAKEENYGYTF. CDR3 DNA sequence: TGTGCGAAAGAAGAAAACTATGGCTACACCTTC.

The chain employs TRBV7-2 and TRBJ2-7; TRBD1 aligns across 11 bases. The CDR3 runs to 15 residues. V was clipped by 6 bases and J by 3 bases; unmatched bases: 7. Germline loops: CDR1 SGHTA, CDR2 FQGNSA. Here the CDR3 reads CASRWTGTGGYEQYF. CDR3 sequence (DNA): TGTGCCAGCAGGTGGACCGGGACAGGGGGCTACGAGCAGTACTTC.

The V gene is TRBV29-1, the J gene TRBJ2-7; D call uncertain. Germline V gives CDR1 SQVTM, CDR2 ANQGSEA. Trimming took off 5 bases at V and 3 bases at J, with 11 bases between the two ends. The CDR3 consists of 12 residues. The CDR3, as DNA: TGCAGCGTTTTAGCTGGCATCTACGAGCAGTACTTC. It is translated as CSVLAGIYEQYF.

The chain employs TRBV9 and TRBJ1-1; D remains unclear. The CDR3 spans 12 residues. V was cut by 3 bases and J by 7 bases, with 10 bases left in between. The V gene's germline CDR1 is SGDLS and CDR2 YYNGEE. The CDR3 DNA reads as TGTGCCAGCAGCGCCACGGAGAATGAAGCTTTCTTT. The encoded protein is CASSATENEAFF.

The J gene is TRBJ2-5, the V gene TRBV29-1; D unclear. Germline lookup yields CDR1 SQVTM and CDR2 ANQGSEA. The CDR3 consists of 12 residues. CDR3: CTIESQQETQYF. For the CDR3, the DNA is TGCACAATTGAGTCGCAGCAAGAGACCCAGTACTTC.

This clone was recorded once. Other DNA sequences in the same sample also yield this CDR3. The chain has TRBV7-9 and TRBJ1-5; D unresolved. V dropped 2 bases and J dropped 3 bases, with 5 bases sitting between them. Germline V CDR1 and CDR2: SEHNR, FQNEAQ (reference sequence). This CDR3 has 13 amino acids. CDR3 region: CASSLSPNQPQHF. DNA for the CDR3: TGTGCCAGCAGCTTATCCCCCAATCAGCCCCAGCATTTT.

The gene calls are TRBV2 and TRBJ1-1, with unresolved D. Germline values: CDR1 SNHLY, CDR2 FYNNEI. The CDR3 runs to 13 residues. With 2 bases removed from V and 2 bases from J, the gap between germline ends came to 6 bases. As DNA, the CDR3 is TGTGCCAGCAGTGAATACTTAAACACTGAAGCTTTCTTT. The encoded protein is CASSEYLNTEAFF. Variable domain in full (rest from reference TRBV2 and TRBJ1-1): EPEVTQTPSHQVTQMGQEVILRCVPISNHLYFYWYRQILGQKVEFLVSFYNNEISEKSEIFDDQFSVERPDGSNFTLKIRSTKLEDSAMYFCASSEYLNTEAFFGQGTRLTVV.

This clone was seen just once. This sequence joins TRBV29-1 and TRBJ2-3; D gene uncertain. This CDR3 spans 11 amino acids. Germline assignment: CDR1 SQVTM and CDR2 ANQGSEA. Trimming left V 7 bases short and J 1 base short, with 6 bases between. CDR3 residues: CSATGTDTQYF. The DNA for the CDR3 is TGCAGCGCGACTGGCACAGATACGCAGTATTTT.

The V gene is TRBV7-2, the J gene TRBJ2-2; 8 bases are shared with TRBD2. Germline V gene lookup returns CDR1 SGHTA and CDR2 FQGNSA. Trimming cost V 1 base and J 4 bases; bases outside gene matches: 14. The CDR3 sequence is 19 residues long. The CDR3 sequence: CASSLGLIRLAGSTGELFF. DNA of the CDR3: TGTGCCAGCAGCTTAGGGCTTATCCGGCTAGCGGGTAGCACCGGGGAGCTGTTTTTT.

Notes on this clone: This specimen includes other DNA sequences encoding the same CDR3. V gene TRBV30 combines with J gene TRBJ1-1; D uncertain. Germline CDR1 GTSNPN, CDR2 SVGIG (reference sequence). V dropped 0 bases and J dropped 1 base, with 6 bases sitting between them. The CDR3 is 13 amino acids. The CDR3 coding sequence is TGTGCCTGGAGTGTGTTGGGGAACACTGAAGCTTTCTTT. Its protein is CAWSVLGNTEAFF.

The CDR3 region is CASSRLGDETQYF. DNA for the CDR3: TGTGCCAGCAGCCGTCTCGGGGACGAGACCCAGTACTTC. The rearrangement links TRBV9 to TRBJ2-5, with D perhaps TRBD1 or TRBD2 (5 bases each). The V gene lost 4 bases and the J gene lost 5 bases, with 12 bases spanning the gap. Germline V gene data show CDR1 as SGDLS and CDR2 as YYNGEE. The CDR3 extends over 13 amino acids.

This sequence joins TRBV30 and TRBJ1-2, with TRBD1 matching 8 bases. The CDR3 consists of 15 residues. CDR1 and CDR2 from the germline V gene are GTSNPN and SVGIG (reference sequence). The ends lost 2 bases at V and 7 bases at J; junction bases unmatched: 12. CDR3 protein: CAWSILQGGFSGYTF. CDR3 coding DNA: TGTGCCTGGAGTATACTACAGGGGGGATTTAGTGGCTACACCTTC.

V gene TRBV18 combines with J gene TRBJ1-1; TRBD1 is a possible D gene (5 bases). V was shortened by 6 bases and J by 8 bases, with 16 bases between the two germline ends. The germline CDR1 and CDR2 sequences are KGHSH and LQKENI. The CDR3 is 13 amino acids. CDR3 DNA sequence: TGTGCCAGCTCCCCGAACCGAGACAGAGAAGCTTTCTTT. It specifies CASSPNRDREAFF. The whole variable domain, remainder taken from reference TRBV18 and TRBJ1-1, is NAGVMQNPRHLVRRRGQEARLRCSPMKGHSHVYWYRQLPEEGLKFMVYLQKENIIDESGMPKERFSAEFPKEGPSILRIQQVVRGDSAAYFCASSPNRDREAFFGQGTRLTVV.

V and J are TRBV29-1 and TRBJ1-2; maybe TRBD1 (6 bases). Germline CDR1 SQVTM, CDR2 ANQGSEA. V lost 4 bases and J lost 7, with 19 bases in between. The CDR3 is 14 residues long. As DNA, the CDR3 is TGCAGCGTTGGTTTTGGGGGGCTTCTTGGTGGCTACACCTTC. Translated, it gives CSVGFGGLLGGYTF.

This chain connects TRBV25-1 to TRBJ2-5, with 9 bases that match TRBD2. The CDR3 extends over 13 amino acids. CDR1 MGHDK and CDR2 SYGVNS come from the germline V gene. With 6 bases clipped from V and 4 bases from J, the junction kept 3 bases outside the gene matches. CDR3 protein: CASRGTSRETQYF. The CDR3 DNA follows: TGTGCCAGCAGAGGGACTAGCAGAGAGACCCAGTACTTC.

The chain combines TRBV9 with TRBJ2-1; TRBD2 matches 9 bases. The CDR3 length is 17 residues. The germline CDR1 and CDR2 sequences are SGDLS and YYNGEE. V was pared by 0 bases and J by 4 bases, with 8 bases of the junction left unmatched. The CDR3 is CASSVAPPAGGYNEQFF. CDR3 nucleotides: TGTGCCAGCAGCGTAGCCCCTCCGGCGGGGGGGTACAATGAGCAGTTCTTC.

The rearrangement links TRBV7-2 to TRBJ1-1; D gene unclear. Germline CDR1 reads SGHTA; CDR2 reads FQGNSA. V gave up 2 bases and J gave up 5 bases, with 9 bases separating them. This CDR3 spans 13 amino acids. Written as DNA, the CDR3 is TGTGCCAGCAGCTTAACTCCGGGTACTGAAGCTTTCTTT. Translation: CASSLTPGTEAFF.

In regard to this clone: Compared with germline, one end of the junction differs, possibly owing to a read error. The CDR3 here is CAWSMKKSGAYGQYF. The CDR3 DNA is TGTGCCTGGAGTATGAAGAAAAGCGGGGCGTACGGGCAGTACTTC. This chain joins TRBV30 and TRBJ2-7; TRBD2 matches at 7 bases. The germline CDR1 and CDR2 sequences are GTSNPN and SVGIG (reference sequence). This CDR3 contains 15 residues.

The rearrangement uses TRBV11-2 and TRBJ1-5, with 7 bases aligning to TRBD1. J gave up 14 bases and V 5 bases, and 12 bases lay outside the gene matches. There are 13 residues in the CDR3. Germline CDR1 SGHAT, CDR2 FQNNGV. DNA for the CDR3: TGTGCCAGCAGCCGGTTATCAGGGGGTAGAGAGCATTTT. It yields the protein CASSRLSGGREHF.

This clone appeared a few times. This chain's CDR3 is CASRETGTPRSGANVLTF. The CDR3, as DNA: TGTGCCAGCAGGGAGACAGGAACCCCGCGCTCTGGGGCCAACGTCCTGACTTTC. The rearrangement uses TRBV7-9 and TRBJ2-6; maybe TRBD1 (6 bases). The length of the CDR3 is 18 residues. The germline gives CDR1 SEHNR, CDR2 FQNEAQ (reference sequence). V shed 6 bases and J shed 0 bases, with 18 bases lying between them.

The V call is TRBV18, the J call TRBJ1-2; 7 nucleotides align to TRBD1. The ends lost 4 bases at V and 4 bases at J; junction bases unmatched: 3. Looked up from germline, CDR1 is KGHSH and CDR2 is LQKENI. The CDR3 sequence is 13 residues long. CDR3 in amino acids: CASSRDSPYGYTF. The CDR3 coding sequence is TGTGCCAGCTCACGGGACAGCCCCTATGGCTACACCTTC.

The chain carries TRBV6-7 and TRBJ2-2; D remains unclear. TRBV6-7 is an open reading frame, and its role is uncertain. CDR3 length equals 15 residues. With 2 bases removed from V and 3 bases from J, the gap between germline ends came to 10 bases. CDR3 in amino acids: CASSYPQVDTGELFF. Here the CDR3 DNA reads TGTGCCAGCAGTTACCCGCAGGTTGACACCGGGGAGCTGTTTTTT.